These 18 T cell receptor beta chains were all obtained from the same sample, sequenced in a study of tumor and adjacent non-tumor tissue in lung cancer. This sample's RNA came from whole unsorted tissue. The normal lung tissue was taken more than 3 cm from the tumor edge. TCRbeta libraries were built with three rounds of nested PCR, modified from ARM-PCR. Via MiXCR, TCRdb re-called the multiplex PCR reads, giving one row per CDR3 protein. The data contain about 48,000 distinct CDR3 sequences, roughly two thirds of them seen just once; the ten biggest clones take up about 29%. Sequencing was done on a sample of distant non-tumor lung tissue. These receptors all come from an older woman with non-small cell lung cancer.

About this clonotype itself: Given the absence of the conserved phenylalanine or tryptophan at the CDR3 end, a read error is likely. The chain is built from TRBV29-1 and TRBJ2-5; D unclear. From germline, CDR1 is SQVTM and CDR2 ANQGSEA. CDR3 length: 11 amino acids. The CDR3 DNA sequence: TGCAGCGTGAACAATCAAGGGACCCAGTACTTA. This translates into CSVNNQGTQYL.

This clonotype appeared once. Mismatch with germline at one junction end may stem from a read error. The chain employs TRBV5-4 and TRBJ1-2; TRBD1 might be the D (6 bases). The length of the CDR3 is 15 residues. Germline CDR1 and CDR2: SGHNT and YYREEE (reference sequence). Written as DNA, the CDR3 is TGTGTCAGCAGCTTGGAGGGGCCAGGGGTGACTGGCTACACCTTC. Its protein is CVSSLEGPGVTGYTF.

A word on this clonotype: This is likely a read error, given that the CDR3 carries no conserved phenylalanine or tryptophan at its end. The chain combines TRBV6-5 with TRBJ2-3; 11 bases line up with TRBD2. Germline V gene sequence: CDR1 MNHEY, CDR2 SVGAGI. The V and J ends lost 7 bases and 4 bases, in that order; junction bases with no gene match: 16. The CDR3 runs to 18 residues. The CDR3 DNA follows: TGTGCCAGCATGACTGCCTTAGGGACTAGCGGATACGCAGATACGCAGTATTCT. Protein: CASMTALGTSGYADTQYS.

Worth noting for this clonotype: One end of the junction fails to match germline, which may point to a read error. The chain is built from TRBV29-1 and TRBJ2-3; no reliable D call. CDR3 size: 12 residues. CDR1 and CDR2 (germline): SQVTM, ANQGSEA. CDR3 loop: CSVEEASVTQYF. The CDR3 DNA is TGCAGCGTTGAAGAGGCTTCAGTTACGCAGTATTTC.

For this clonotype: This CDR3 is missing its conserved last phenylalanine or tryptophan, likely due to a read error. This rearrangement joins TRBV11-1 to TRBJ1-1; D may be TRBD1 (5 bases). V was clipped by 5 bases and J by 2 bases, with 15 bases between them. CDR3 size: 15 residues. From germline, CDR1 is SGHAT and CDR2 FQDESV (reference sequence). CDR3 bases: TGTGCCAGCAGCCATATGACAGCGCCAAACACTGAAGCTTTCTTA. Residues: CASSHMTAPNTEAFL.

Remarks on this clonotype: One end of the junction varies from germline; a read error may be responsible. The CDR3 sequence is CASSYATNYGYTF. The CDR3 coding sequence is TGTGCCAGTAGTTACGCAACTAACTATGGCTACACCTTC. This rearrangement joins TRBV6-6 to TRBJ1-2; D is undetermined. The CDR3 length is 13 residues. From germline, CDR1 is MNHNY and CDR2 SVGAGI (reference sequence).

A note on this clonotype: This sequence may be a read error, since a much larger clone differs from it by one base. V and J are TRBV5-1 and TRBJ2-7; a weak D match, TRBD1 (6 bases). The CDR3 contains 15 residues. Germline V lookup: CDR1 SGHRS, CDR2 YFSETQ. CDR3 loop: CASSLAEQGYYEQCF. The CDR3 DNA sequence: TGCGCCAGCAGCTTGGCCGAACAGGGTTACTACGAGCAGTGCTTC.

Notes on this clonotype: As the CDR3 is not closed by the conserved phenylalanine or tryptophan, this likely results from a read error. CDR3 sequence reads: CASSEPRGGSNQPQHL. The CDR3 bases are TGTGCAAGCAGCGAACCTAGAGGGGGGAGCAATCAGCCCCAGCATCTT. V gene TRBV6-6 combines with J gene TRBJ1-5, with D possibly being TRBD1 (6 bases). The CDR3 loop spans 16 amino acids. The germline V gene has CDR1 MNHNY and CDR2 SVGAGI (reference sequence).

In regard to this clonotype: The CDR3 does not close with the conserved phenylalanine or tryptophan, likely indicating a read error. This sequence joins TRBV6-1 and TRBJ2-3, with 7 bases fitting TRBD1. This CDR3 is built from 15 residues. Germline assignment: CDR1 MNHNS and CDR2 SASEGT. The CDR3 sequence: CVSSPGIGGPDTQYI. CDR3 nucleotides: TGTGTCAGCAGTCCCGGGATAGGGGGCCCGGATACGCAGTATATT.

To note about this clonotype: A much larger clonotype is one base distant, so this may be a read error. The rearrangement uses TRBV28 and TRBJ2-3, with 14 bases lining up with TRBD2. The ends lost 8 bases at V and 4 bases at J; junction bases unmatched: 2. CDR1 and CDR2 from the germline V gene are MDHEN and SYDVKM. The length of the CDR3 is 14 residues. The CDR3 loop is CASGTSGRSDTQYF. As DNA, the CDR3 is TGTGCCAGCGGGACTAGCGGGAGATCAGATACGCAGTATTTT.

This clonotype was counted many times. The gene calls are TRBV5-1 and TRBJ2-7, with D uncertain. Trimming pared 1 base from V and 2 bases from J, leaving 10 bases between. This CDR3 has 14 residues. Germline CDR1 is SGHRS and CDR2 is YFSETQ. The CDR3 nucleotides read TGCGCCAGCAGCTTGAGGTCTACTGCCTACGAGCAGTACTTC. It encodes CASSLRSTAYEQYF.

Only a few counts were recorded for this clonotype. The CDR3 does not close with the conserved phenylalanine or tryptophan, likely indicating a read error. The genes are TRBV11-3 and TRBJ2-2, with D possibly being TRBD1 or TRBD2 (5 bases each). Trimming left V 5 bases short and J 6 bases short, with 16 bases between. This CDR3 is 15 amino acids long. Germline assignment: CDR1 SGHNT and CDR2 YENEEA. CDR3 sequence: CASSHRDRKAGELFS. CDR3 sequence (DNA): TGTGCCAGCAGCCACCGGGACCGCAAGGCCGGGGAGCTGTTTTCT.

Concerning this clonotype: The CDR3 does not close with the conserved phenylalanine or tryptophan, likely indicating a read error. The rearrangement joins TRBV11-1 to TRBJ2-5, with 10 bases lining up with TRBD2. Per germline, CDR1 SGHAT and CDR2 FQDESV (reference sequence). The CDR3 extends over 16 amino acids. DNA for the CDR3: TGTGCCAGCGGGTCACGGACTAGCGGACACCAAGATACCCAGTACTCC. This encodes CASGSRTSGHQDTQYS.

A note on this clonotype: The junction departs from the called germline gene at one end, perhaps through a read error. V gene TRBV29-1 combines with J gene TRBJ1-1, with TRBD1 as a possible D gene (6 bases). The CDR3 sequence is 15 residues long. The germline gives CDR1 SQVTM, CDR2 ANQGSEA. The chain's CDR3 is CNVEDGGRGDTEGFF. DNA of the CDR3: TGCAACGTTGAAGATGGGGGGAGAGGGGACACTGAAGGTTTCTTT.

Of note for this clonotype: A read error is possible here, since a much larger clone lies one base away. In nucleotides, the CDR3 is TGTACCAGCAGCTTAGTCGGTGAGCAGTACTTC. Translated: CTSSLVGEQYF. The chain is built from TRBV7-8 and TRBJ2-7; no clear D. The CDR3 totals 11 residues. Looked up from germline, CDR1 is SGHVS and CDR2 is FQNEAQ.

In regard to this clonotype: At one end, the junction sequence differs from germline, possibly due to a read error. CDR3 sequence reads: CSLEDWLVADNEQFF. CDR3 DNA sequence: TGCAGCCTTGAAGATTGGCTAGTGGCCGACAATGAGCAGTTCTTC. The rearrangement joins TRBV29-1 to TRBJ2-1; D gene unclear. Germline-derived CDR1 and CDR2 are SQVTM and ANQGSEA. The CDR3 runs to 15 residues.

In its sample, this clonotype was seen many times. The chain uses TRBV6-5 and TRBJ1-1; D is unresolved. There are 14 residues in the CDR3. V was cut by 4 bases and J by 3 bases, with 12 bases left in between. From germline, CDR1 is MNHEY and CDR2 SVGAGI. The CDR3 region has the DNA TGTGCCAGCAGTTCTCGGGAGGGCGACACTGAAGCTTTCTTT. This encodes CASSSREGDTEAFF.

Points on this clonotype: The junction shows a germline mismatch at one end, possibly a read error. The chain employs TRBV14 and TRBJ1-2; the D is unclear. The CDR3 sequence is 13 residues long. Germline V gene lookup returns CDR1 SGHDN and CDR2 FVKESK. The CDR3 bases are TGTGCCAGCAGCCATGCTCGCAGCTATGGCAACACCTTC. Translated, it gives CASSHARSYGNTF. The complete variable domain, with remaining parts taken from reference TRBV14 and TRBJ1-2, reads EAGVTQFPSHSVIEKGQTVTLRCDPISGHDNLYWYRRVMGKEIKFLLHFVKESKQDESGMPNNRFLAERTGGTYSTLKVQPAELEDSGVYFCASSHARSYGNTFGSGTRLTVV.